The entry below describes one T cell receptor beta chain. Generated by immunoSEQ multiplex PCR, the TCRdb table keeps only in-frame clones and is missing some. The sample includes about 440,000 clones, about 90% seen only once; the top ten take about 0.63%. The data derive from a study of blood T cell repertoires in COVID-19. Cohort allocation depended upon clinical history that participants reported. CDR1 is MNHEY, CDR2 SMNVEV, per germline (reference sequence). The CDR3 loop spans 15 amino acids. The ends were cut back, 5 bases at V and 0 bases at J, with 13 bases in the middle. V usage is TRBV27 and J usage is TRBJ1-1; no firm D call. The sample was PBMCs or T cells enriched from blood (not recorded which). This TCR was recovered from a young man who had recovered from COVID-19. CDR3 DNA sequence: TGTGCCAGCAGTCTCTCCGTCGGGGTGAACACTGAAGCTTTCTTT. This gives the protein CASSLSVGVNTEAFF.